Reported below is one TCR beta chain. Antigen unknown. One end of the junction is discordant with germline, which a read error may explain. Germline V lookup: CDR1 SGHAT, CDR2 FQNNGV. This CDR3 region has 12 residues. A sample-barcoded 5' primer and a J-beta primer mix were used in a second PCR of roughly 7 to 11 cycles. TCRdb re-called the 5' RACE reads through MiXCR, storing one row per CDR3 protein. Among 750,000 to 1,000,000 distinct CDR3 sequences listed, roughly 28% were seen once. The data stem from a study of blood T cells in healthy people across ages. Regarding the study as a whole: Among long-lived donors, naive CD4+ cells were more numerous and diversity higher than in aged donors.

Separately, the same data were catalogued under a study of T cells of mothers and their children. That paper notes: Each child gave some 3 million TCR beta CDR3 reads (each mother, over 8 million).

The sequence derives from a middle-aged woman in good health. The rearrangement links TRBV11-2 to TRBJ2-1; D unclear. Input material: blood. The CDR3 protein is CASSPDGSEQDF. The CDR3 nucleotides are TGTGCCAGCAGCCCGGACGGTAGTGAGCAGGACTTC.